This T cell receptor beta chain was sequenced for a study of T cells in localized non-small cell lung cancer. Sequencing used immunoSEQ multiplex PCR; TCRdb keeps in-frame clones, though not all of them. The sample holds approximately 43,000 clones, around 86% seen once. The CDR3 extends over 16 amino acids. Germline V lookup: CDR1 PRHDT, CDR2 FYEKMQ (reference sequence). V trimming: 5 bases; J trimming: 4 bases; junction bases outside the gene matches: 8. The genes are TRBV13 and TRBJ2-3, with 11 bases aligning to TRBD2. This sequence originates from a woman aged 18-49 years with stage III lung adenocarcinoma. Sequenced material: peripheral blood, taken before any cancer treatment. The CDR3: CASSHSGGAWSDTQYF. The CDR3 DNA sequence: TGTGCCAGCAGCCATAGCGGGGGGGCCTGGTCAGATACGCAGTATTTT.